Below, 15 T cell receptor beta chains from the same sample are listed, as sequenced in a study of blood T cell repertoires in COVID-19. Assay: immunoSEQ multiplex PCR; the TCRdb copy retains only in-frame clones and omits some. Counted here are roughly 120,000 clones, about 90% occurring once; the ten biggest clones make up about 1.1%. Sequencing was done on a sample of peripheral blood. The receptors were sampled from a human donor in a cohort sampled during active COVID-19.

CDR3 amino acids: CASLWATGANTEAFF. The CDR3, as DNA: TGTGCTTCTCTGTGGGCGACAGGGGCTAACACTGAAGCTTTCTTT. V usage is TRBV28 and J usage is TRBJ1-1; 8 bases are a match to TRBD1. CDR1 and CDR2 (germline): MDHEN, SYDVKM. The CDR3 is 15 residues long.

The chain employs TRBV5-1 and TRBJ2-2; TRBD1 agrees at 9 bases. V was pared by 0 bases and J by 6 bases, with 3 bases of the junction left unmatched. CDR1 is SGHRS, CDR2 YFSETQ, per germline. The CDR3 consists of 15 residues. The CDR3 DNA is TGCGCCAGCAGCTTGGGTGGACAGGGGTCCGGGGAGCTGTTTTTT. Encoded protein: CASSLGGQGSGELFF.

The chain's CDR3 is CASSLEGQSTDTQYF. CDR3 DNA sequence: TGTGCCAGCAGCTTAGAGGGACAAAGCACAGATACGCAGTATTTT. The J gene is TRBJ2-3, the V gene TRBV11-3; D perhaps matches TRBD1 (6 bases). This CDR3 is built from 15 residues. The germline CDR1 and CDR2 sequences are SGHNT and YENEEA. The V end lost 0 bases, the J end lost 0 bases, and 7 bases lay between the germline ends.

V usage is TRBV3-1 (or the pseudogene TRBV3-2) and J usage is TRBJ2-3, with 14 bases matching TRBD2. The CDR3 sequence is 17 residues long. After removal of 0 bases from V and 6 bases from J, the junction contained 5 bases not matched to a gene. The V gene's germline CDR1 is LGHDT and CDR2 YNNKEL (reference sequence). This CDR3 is CASSQDRLAGGPDTQYF. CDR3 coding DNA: TGTGCCAGCAGCCAAGATAGACTAGCGGGAGGGCCGGATACGCAGTATTTT.

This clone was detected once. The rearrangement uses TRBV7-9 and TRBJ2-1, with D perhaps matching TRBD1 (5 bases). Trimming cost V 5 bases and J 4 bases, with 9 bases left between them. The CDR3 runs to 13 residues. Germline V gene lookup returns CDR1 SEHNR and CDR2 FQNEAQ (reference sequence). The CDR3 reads CASSQDSYNEQFF. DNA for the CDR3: TGTGCCAGCAGCCAAGACAGTTACAATGAGCAGTTCTTC.

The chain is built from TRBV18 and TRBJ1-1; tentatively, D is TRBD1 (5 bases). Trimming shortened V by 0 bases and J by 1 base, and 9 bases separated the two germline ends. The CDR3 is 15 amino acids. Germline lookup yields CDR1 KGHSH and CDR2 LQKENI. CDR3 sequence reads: CASSPPGGANTEAFF. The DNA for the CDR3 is TGTGCCAGCTCACCACCAGGAGGGGCGAACACTGAAGCTTTCTTT.

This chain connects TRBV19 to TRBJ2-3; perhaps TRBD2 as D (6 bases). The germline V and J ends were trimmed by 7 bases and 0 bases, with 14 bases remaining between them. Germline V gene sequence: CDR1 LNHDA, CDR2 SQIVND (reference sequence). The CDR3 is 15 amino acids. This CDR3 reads CASTPLGGSTDTQYF. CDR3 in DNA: TGTGCCAGTACCCCATTGGGAGGCAGCACAGATACGCAGTATTTT.

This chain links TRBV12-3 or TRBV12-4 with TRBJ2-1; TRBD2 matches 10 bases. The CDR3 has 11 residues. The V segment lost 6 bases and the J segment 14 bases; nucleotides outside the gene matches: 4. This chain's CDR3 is CASRTGLAEFF. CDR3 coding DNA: TGTGCCAGCAGGACCGGACTAGCGGAGTTCTTC.

Here the CDR3 DNA reads TGTGCCAGCAGTTATAGCCCCAACCTGAACACTGAAGCTTTCTTT. Its protein is CASSYSPNLNTEAFF. The chain links TRBV6-6 to TRBJ1-1; D unclear. This CDR3 has 15 residues. CDR1 and CDR2 (germline): MNHNY, SVGAGI (reference sequence). V shed 3 bases and J shed 0 bases, with 11 bases lying between them.

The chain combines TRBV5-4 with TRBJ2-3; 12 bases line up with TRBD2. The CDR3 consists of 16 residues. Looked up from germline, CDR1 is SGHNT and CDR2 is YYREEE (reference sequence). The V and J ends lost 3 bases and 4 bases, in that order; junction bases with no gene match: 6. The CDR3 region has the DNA TGTGCCAGCAGCTGGACTAGCGGGACCTACCCAGATACGCAGTATTTT. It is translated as CASSWTSGTYPDTQYF.

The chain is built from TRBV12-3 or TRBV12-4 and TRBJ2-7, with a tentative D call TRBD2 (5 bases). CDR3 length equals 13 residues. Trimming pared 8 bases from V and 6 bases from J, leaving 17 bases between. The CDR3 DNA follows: TGTGCCAGCGCCCCTTTGAGGGCCTCCGAGCAGTACTTC. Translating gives CASAPLRASEQYF.

CDR3 sequence: CASSSRQGDPYGYTF. Here the CDR3 DNA reads TGTGCCAGCAGCTCCCGACAGGGGGATCCCTATGGCTACACCTTC. The J gene is TRBJ1-2, the V gene TRBV5-4; TRBD1 aligns across 9 bases. The CDR3 length is 15 residues. The germline CDR1 and CDR2 sequences are SGHNT and YYREEE (reference sequence). The ends lost 3 bases at V and 4 bases at J; junction bases unmatched: 7.

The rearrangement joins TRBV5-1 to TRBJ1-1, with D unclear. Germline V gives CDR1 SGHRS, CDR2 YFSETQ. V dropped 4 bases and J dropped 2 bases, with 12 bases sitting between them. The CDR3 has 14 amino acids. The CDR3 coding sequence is TGCGCCAGCAGCCCCTTGAGGCTCAACACTGAAGCTTTCTTT. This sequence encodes CASSPLRLNTEAFF. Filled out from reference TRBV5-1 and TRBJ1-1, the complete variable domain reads KAGVTQTPRYLIKTRGQQVTLSCSPISGHRSVSWYQQTPGQGLQFLFEYFSETQRNKGNFPGRFSGRQFSNSRSEMNVSTLELGDSALYLCASSPLRLNTEAFFGQGTRLTVV.

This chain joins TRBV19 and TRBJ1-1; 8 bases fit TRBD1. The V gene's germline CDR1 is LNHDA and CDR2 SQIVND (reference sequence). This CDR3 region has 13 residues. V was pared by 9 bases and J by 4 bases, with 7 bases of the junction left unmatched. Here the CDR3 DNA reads TGTGCCAGCGTCAGGGGGCTGGGCACTGAAGCTTTCTTT. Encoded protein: CASVRGLGTEAFF.

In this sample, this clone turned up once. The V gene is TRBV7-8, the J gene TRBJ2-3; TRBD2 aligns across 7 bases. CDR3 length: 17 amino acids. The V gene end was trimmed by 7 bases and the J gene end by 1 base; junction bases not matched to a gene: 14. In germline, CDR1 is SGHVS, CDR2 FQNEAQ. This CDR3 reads CASTFSWGGRGTDTQYF. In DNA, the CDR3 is TGTGCCAGCACCTTCAGCTGGGGGGGAAGGGGCACAGATACGCAGTATTTT.